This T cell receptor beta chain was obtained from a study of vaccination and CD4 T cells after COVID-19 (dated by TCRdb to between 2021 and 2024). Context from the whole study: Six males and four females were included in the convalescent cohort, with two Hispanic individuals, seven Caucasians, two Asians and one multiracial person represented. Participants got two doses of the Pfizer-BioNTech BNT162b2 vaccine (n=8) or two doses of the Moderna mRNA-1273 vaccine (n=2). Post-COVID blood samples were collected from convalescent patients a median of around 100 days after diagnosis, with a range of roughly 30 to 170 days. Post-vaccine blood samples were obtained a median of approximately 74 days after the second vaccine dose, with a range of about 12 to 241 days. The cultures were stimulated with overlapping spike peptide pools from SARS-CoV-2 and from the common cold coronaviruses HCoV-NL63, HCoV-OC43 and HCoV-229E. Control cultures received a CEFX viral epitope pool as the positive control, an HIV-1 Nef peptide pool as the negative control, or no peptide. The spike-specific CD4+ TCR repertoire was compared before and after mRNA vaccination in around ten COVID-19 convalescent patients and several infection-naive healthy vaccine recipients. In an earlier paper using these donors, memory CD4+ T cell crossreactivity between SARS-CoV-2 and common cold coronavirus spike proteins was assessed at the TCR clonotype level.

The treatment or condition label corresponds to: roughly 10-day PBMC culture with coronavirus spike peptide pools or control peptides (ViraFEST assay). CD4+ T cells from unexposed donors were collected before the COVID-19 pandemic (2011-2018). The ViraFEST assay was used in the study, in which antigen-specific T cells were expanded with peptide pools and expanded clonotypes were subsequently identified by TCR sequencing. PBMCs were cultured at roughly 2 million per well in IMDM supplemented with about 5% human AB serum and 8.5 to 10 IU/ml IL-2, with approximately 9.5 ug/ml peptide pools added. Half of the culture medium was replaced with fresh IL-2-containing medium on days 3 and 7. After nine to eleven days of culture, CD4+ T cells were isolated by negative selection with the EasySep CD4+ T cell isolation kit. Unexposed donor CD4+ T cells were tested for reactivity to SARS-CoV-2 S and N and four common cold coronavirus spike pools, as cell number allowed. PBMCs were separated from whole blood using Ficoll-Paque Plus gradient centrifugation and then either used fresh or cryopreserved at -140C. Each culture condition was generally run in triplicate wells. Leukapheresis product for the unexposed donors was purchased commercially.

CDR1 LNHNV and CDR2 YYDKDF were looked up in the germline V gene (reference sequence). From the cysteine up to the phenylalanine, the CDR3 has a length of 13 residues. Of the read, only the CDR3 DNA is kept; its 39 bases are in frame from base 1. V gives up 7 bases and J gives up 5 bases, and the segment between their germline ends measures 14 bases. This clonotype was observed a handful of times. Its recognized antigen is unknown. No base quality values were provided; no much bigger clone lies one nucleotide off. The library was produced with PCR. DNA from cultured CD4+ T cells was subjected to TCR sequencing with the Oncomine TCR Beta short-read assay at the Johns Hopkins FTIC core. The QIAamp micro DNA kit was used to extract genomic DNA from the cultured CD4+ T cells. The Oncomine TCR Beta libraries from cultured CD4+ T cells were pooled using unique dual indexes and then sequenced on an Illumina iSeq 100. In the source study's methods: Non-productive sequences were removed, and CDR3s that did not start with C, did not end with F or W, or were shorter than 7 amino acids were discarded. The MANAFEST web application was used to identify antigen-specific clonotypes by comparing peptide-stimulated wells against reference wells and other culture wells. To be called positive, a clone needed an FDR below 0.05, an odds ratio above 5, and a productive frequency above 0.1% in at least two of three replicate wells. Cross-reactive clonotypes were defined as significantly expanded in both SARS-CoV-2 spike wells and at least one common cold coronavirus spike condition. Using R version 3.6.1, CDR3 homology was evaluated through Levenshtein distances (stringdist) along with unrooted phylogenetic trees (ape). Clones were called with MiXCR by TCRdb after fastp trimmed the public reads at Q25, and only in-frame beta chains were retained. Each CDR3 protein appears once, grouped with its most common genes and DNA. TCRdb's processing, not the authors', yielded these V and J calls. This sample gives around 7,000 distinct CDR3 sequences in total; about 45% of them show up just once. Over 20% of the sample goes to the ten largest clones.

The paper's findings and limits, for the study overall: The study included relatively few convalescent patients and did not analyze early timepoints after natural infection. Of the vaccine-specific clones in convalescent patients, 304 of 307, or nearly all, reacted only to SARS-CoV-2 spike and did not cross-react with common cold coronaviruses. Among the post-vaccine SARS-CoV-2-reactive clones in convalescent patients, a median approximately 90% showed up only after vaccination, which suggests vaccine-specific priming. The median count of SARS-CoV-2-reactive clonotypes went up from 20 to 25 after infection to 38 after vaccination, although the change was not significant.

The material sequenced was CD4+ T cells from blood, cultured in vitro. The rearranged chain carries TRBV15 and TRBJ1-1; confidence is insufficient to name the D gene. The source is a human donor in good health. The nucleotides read TGTGCCACCACCCTAGAGAGGGAGACTGAAGCTTTCTTT. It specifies CATTLERETEAFF.